This TCR beta chain is from a study of cytomegalovirus exposure and HLA in healthy donors. Method: immunoSEQ multiplex PCR; TCRdb's copy keeps in-frame clones and lacks some. The top ten clones hold around 4.5% of a sample with about 120,000 clones, roughly nine tenths of them seen once. With 2 bases clipped from V and 8 bases from J, the junction kept 5 bases outside the gene matches. In germline, CDR1 is SGHVS, CDR2 FQNEAQ. This CDR3 is 15 amino acids long. Broader study findings: Reported performance of the classifier showed diagnosis of cytomegalovirus status with high specificity and sensitivity.

Regarding this clone: Its antigen is still unknown.

V gene TRBV7-8 combines with J gene TRBJ2-1; TRBD2 matches 11 bases. Sequencing used PBMCs. The sequence was collected from a man younger than 35 in good health and CMV-seropositive. The CDR3 reads CASSLWVSGGDEQFF. The CDR3 region has the DNA TGTGCCAGCAGCTTATGGGTTAGCGGGGGGGATGAGCAGTTCTTC. The full variable domain, in which reference TRBV7-8 and TRBJ2-1 provide the parts outside the CDR3, is GAGVSQSPRYKVAKRGQDVALRCDPISGHVSLFWYQQALGQGPEFLTYFQNEAQLDKSGLPSDRFFAERPEGSVSTLKIQRTQQEDSAVYLCASSLWVSGGDEQFFGPGTRLTVL.